This T cell receptor (beta chain) was observed in a study of blood T cell repertoires in COVID-19. At the level of the study: Spain, Italy and the United States supplied samples that represented acute and convalescent COVID-19.

Per the authors' pipeline: Amplified reference gene primers provided the basis for estimating nucleated cell counts. The table came from immunoSEQ multiplex PCR; TCRdb's copy has only in-frame clones and leaves some out. The D gene and trimming were derived from the DNA, and the V and J assignments and clone size from that table. The sample consists of 180,000 or so clones, around 81% of them appearing once. The CDR3 length is 15 residues. Germline values: CDR1 PRHDT, CDR2 FYEKMQ (reference sequence). Trimming cost V 4 bases and J 3 bases; bases outside gene matches: 8. The chain is built from TRBV13 and TRBJ2-7; TRBD1 matches at 8 bases. The sample consisted of peripheral blood. The TCR originated in a middle-aged woman with COVID-19, enrolled during active disease. As DNA, the CDR3 is TGTGCCAGCAGCTACGACCGGACAGGGTACTACGAGCAGTACTTC. Translating gives CASSYDRTGYYEQYF.